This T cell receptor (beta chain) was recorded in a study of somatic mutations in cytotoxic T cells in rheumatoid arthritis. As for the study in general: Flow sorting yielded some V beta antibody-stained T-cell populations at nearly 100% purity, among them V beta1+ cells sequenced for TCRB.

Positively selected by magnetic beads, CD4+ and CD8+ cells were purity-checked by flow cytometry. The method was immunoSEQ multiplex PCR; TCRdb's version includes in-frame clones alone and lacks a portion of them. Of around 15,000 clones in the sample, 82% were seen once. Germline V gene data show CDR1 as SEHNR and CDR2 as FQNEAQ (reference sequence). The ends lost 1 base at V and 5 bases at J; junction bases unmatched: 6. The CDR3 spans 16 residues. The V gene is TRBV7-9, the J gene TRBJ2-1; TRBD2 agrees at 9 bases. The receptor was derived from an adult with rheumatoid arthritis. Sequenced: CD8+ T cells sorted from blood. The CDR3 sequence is CASSLVAGGVNNEQFF. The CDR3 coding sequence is TGTGCCAGCAGCTTAGTGGCGGGAGGGGTCAACAATGAGCAGTTCTTC. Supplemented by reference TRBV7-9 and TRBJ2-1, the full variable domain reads DTGVSQNPRHKITKRGQNVTFRCDPISEHNRLYWYRQTLGQGPEFLTYFQNEAQLEKSRLLSDRFSAERPKGSFSTLEIQRTEQGDSAMYLCASSLVAGGVNNEQFFGPGTRLTVL.